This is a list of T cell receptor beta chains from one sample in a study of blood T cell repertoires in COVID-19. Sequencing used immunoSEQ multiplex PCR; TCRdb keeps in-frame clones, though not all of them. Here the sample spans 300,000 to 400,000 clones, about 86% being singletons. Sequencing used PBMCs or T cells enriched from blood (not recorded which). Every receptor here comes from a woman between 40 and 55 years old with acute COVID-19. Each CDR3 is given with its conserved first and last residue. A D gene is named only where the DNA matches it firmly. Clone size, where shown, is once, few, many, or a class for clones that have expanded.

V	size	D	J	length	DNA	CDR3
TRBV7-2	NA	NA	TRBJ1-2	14	TGTGCCAGCAGTTCCCAGGAAACTAACTATGGCTACACCTTC	CASSSQETNYGYTF
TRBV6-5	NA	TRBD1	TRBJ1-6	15	TGTGCCAGCAGTCCATTAGGGGGCAGGGGTTCACCCCTCCACTTT	CASSPLGGRGSPLHF
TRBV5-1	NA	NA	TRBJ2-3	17	TGCGCCAGCAGCCCGCGCAATTACAGGGAACTCACAGATACGCAGTATTTT	CASSPRNYRELTDTQYF
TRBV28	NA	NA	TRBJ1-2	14	TGTGCCAGCAGTTCCCTGTTACGGGTCTATGGCTACACCTTC	CASSSLLRVYGYTF
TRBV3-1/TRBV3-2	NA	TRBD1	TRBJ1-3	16	TGTGCCAGCAGCGAAGACCTCGACAGGGCTGGAAACACCATATATTTT	CASSEDLDRAGNTIYF
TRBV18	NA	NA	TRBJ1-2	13	TGTGCCAGCTCACCAATCGCAGAGGATGGCTACACCTTC	CASSPIAEDGYTF
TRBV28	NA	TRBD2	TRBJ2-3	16	TGTGCCAGCAGTCCCTTTACTAGCGGGAGTGAGGATACGCAGTATTTT	CASSPFTSGSEDTQYF
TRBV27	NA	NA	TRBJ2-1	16	TGTGCCAGCAGCCCAATCGGGCAGGGTCACTACAATGAGCAGTTCTTC	CASSPIGQGHYNEQFF
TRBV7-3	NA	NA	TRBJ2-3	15	TGTGCCAGCAGCTTAGAGGCGGGAAGCACAGATACGCAGTATTTT	CASSLEAGSTDTQYF
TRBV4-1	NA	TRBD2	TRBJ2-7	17	TGCGCCAGCAGCCCCGGACCAGTAGCGGGAGGCCCGTACGAGCAGTACTTC	CASSPGPVAGGPYEQYF
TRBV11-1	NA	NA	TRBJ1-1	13	TGTGCCAGCAGCCGACGACAGAACACTGAAGCTTTCTTT	CASSRRQNTEAFF
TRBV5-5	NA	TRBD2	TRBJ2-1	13	TGTGCCAGCAGCTTCAGTCCTAGCGGCGAGCAGTTCTTC	CASSFSPSGEQFF
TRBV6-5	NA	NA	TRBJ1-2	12	TGTGCCAGCAGTTCTTCCAGATTTGGCTACACCTTC	CASSSSRFGYTF
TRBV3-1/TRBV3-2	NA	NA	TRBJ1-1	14	TGTGCCAGCAGCCACGGGACTCCGAACACTGAAGCTTTCTTT	CASSHGTPNTEAFF
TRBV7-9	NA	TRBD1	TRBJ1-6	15	TGTGCCAGCAGCACCTGGGACAGGCGGAATTCACCCCTCCACTTT	CASSTWDRRNSPLHF
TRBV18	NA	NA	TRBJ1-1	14	TGTGCCAGCTCACAAAATGGACAGAACACTGAAGCTTTCTTT	CASSQNGQNTEAFF
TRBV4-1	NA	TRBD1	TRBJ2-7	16	TGCGCCAGCAGCCAAACCGGGACAGGGGGGCCCTACGAGCAGTACTTC	CASSQTGTGGPYEQYF
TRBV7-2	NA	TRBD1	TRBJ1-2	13	TGTGCCAGCAGCTACAACAGGGGAGATGGCTACACCTTC	CASSYNRGDGYTF
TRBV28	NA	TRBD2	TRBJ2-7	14	TGTGCCAGTGGGCGCGGGAGCGGGATCTACGAGCAGTACTTC	CASGRGSGIYEQYF
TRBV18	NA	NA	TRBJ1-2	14	TGTGCCAGCTCCCCTATGAGTGCTAACTATGGCTACACCTTC	CASSPMSANYGYTF
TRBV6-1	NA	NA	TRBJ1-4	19	TGTGCCAGCAGTGAAGCCCCGGGTGGGGGGGGTAGAAGTAATGAAAAACTGTTTTTT	CASSEAPGGGGRSNEKLFF
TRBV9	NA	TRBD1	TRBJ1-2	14	TGTGCCAGCAGTTATCCAGGGGGGAACTATGGCTACACCTTC	CASSYPGGNYGYTF
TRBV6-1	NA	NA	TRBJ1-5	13	TGTGCCAGCAGTGATAACAGGAGTCAGCCCCAGCATTTT	CASSDNRSQPQHF
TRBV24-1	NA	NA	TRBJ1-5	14	TGTGCCACCAGTGGCATCGACTTAGTACAGCCCCAGCATTTT	CATSGIDLVQPQHF
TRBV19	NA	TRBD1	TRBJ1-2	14	TGTGCCAGCAGAGAGACAGGGTACGGCTATGGCTACACCTTC	CASRETGYGYGYTF
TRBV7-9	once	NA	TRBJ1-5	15	TGTGCCAGCAGCTTAGGGGAGGGTAGCAATCAGCCCCAGCATTTT	CASSLGEGSNQPQHF
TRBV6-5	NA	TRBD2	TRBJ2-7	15	TGTGCCAGCAGTTACGGAGCGGGGGCTTCCTACGAGCAGTACTTC	CASSYGAGASYEQYF
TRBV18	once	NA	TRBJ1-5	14	TGTGCCAGCTCACTCGACAGTATAAATCAGCCCCAGCATTTT	CASSLDSINQPQHF
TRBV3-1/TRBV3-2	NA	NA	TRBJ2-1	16	TGTGCCAGCAGCCAGCCTCAACAGGCTACCTACAATGAGCAGTTCTTC	CASSQPQQATYNEQFF
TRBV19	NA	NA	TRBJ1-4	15	TGTGCCAGTAGACGGGACTCAACAACTAATGAAAAACTGTTTTTT	CASRRDSTTNEKLFF
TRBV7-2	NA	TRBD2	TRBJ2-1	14	TGTGCCAGCAGCTTAGCGGGCACTAGCGTGGAGCAGTTCTTC	CASSLAGTSVEQFF
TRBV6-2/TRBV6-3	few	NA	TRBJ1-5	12	TGTGCCAGCAGCTTGCAGGGGCCGCCCCAGCATTTT	CASSLQGPPQHF
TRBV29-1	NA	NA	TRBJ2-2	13	TGCAGCGTTAGGACACTGTACACCGGGGAGCTGTTTTTT	CSVRTLYTGELFF
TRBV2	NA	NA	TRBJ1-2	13	TGTGCCAGCAGTTATGACAGGCCTAATGGCTACACCTTC	CASSYDRPNGYTF
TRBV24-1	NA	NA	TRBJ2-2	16	TGTGCCACCAGTGATTTGTCGAGGGCGGACACCGGGGAGCTGTTTTTT	CATSDLSRADTGELFF
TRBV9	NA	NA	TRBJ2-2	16	TGTGCCAGCAGCGTAGGCGGGACTCATAACACCGGGGAGCTGTTTTTT	CASSVGGTHNTGELFF
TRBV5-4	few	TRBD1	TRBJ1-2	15	TGTGCCAGCAGCTTGCGCCTGACAGGGGGGGATGGCTACACCTTC	CASSLRLTGGDGYTF